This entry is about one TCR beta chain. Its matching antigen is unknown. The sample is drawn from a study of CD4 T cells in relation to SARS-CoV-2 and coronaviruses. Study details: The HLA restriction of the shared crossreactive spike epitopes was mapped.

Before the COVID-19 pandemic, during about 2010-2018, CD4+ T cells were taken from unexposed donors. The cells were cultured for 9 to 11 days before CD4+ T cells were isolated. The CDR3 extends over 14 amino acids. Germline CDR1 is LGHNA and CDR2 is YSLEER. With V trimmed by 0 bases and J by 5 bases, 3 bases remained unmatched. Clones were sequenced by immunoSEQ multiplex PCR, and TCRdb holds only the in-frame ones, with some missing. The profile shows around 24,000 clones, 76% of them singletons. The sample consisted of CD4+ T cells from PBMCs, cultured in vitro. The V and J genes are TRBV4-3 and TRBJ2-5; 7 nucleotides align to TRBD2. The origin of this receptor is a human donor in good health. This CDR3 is CASSQDWGGETQYF. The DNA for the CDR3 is TGCGCCAGCAGCCAAGATTGGGGGGGGGAGACCCAGTACTTC.